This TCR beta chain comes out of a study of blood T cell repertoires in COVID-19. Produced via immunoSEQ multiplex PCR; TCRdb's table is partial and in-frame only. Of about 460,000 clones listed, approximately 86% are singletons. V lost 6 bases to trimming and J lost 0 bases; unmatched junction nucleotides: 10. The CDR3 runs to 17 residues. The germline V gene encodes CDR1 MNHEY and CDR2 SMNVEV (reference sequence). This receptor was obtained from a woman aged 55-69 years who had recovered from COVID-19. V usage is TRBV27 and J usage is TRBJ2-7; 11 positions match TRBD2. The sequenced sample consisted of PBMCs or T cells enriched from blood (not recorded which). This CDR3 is CASSDPQTSGVSYEQYF. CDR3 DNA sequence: TGTGCCAGCAGCGACCCACAGACTAGCGGGGTCTCCTACGAGCAGTACTTC.